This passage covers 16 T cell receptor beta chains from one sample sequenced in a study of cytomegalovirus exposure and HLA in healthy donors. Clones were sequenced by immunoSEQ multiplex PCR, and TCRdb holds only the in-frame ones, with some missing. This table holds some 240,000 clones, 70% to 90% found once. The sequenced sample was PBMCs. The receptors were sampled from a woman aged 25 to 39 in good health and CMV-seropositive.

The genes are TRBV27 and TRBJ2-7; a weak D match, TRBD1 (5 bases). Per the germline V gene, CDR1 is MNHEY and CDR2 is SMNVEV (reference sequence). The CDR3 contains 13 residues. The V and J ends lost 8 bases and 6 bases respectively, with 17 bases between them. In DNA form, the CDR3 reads TGTGCCAGCTTCCACCCCAATAGGGGCGAGCAGTACTTC. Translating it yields CASFHPNRGEQYF.

DNA for the CDR3: TGCGCCAGCAGCTTGGACAATCCGAGGCACACTGAAGCTTTCTTT. It yields the protein CASSLDNPRHTEAFF. The chain is built from TRBV5-1 and TRBJ1-1; D not certain. CDR1 and CDR2 from the germline V gene are SGHRS and YFSETQ. V lost 0 bases and J 3 bases, leaving 12 bases between the germline ends. The CDR3 extends over 15 amino acids. The whole variable domain, remainder taken from reference TRBV5-1 and TRBJ1-1, is KAGVTQTPRYLIKTRGQQVTLSCSPISGHRSVSWYQQTPGQGLQFLFEYFSETQRNKGNFPGRFSGRQFSNSRSEMNVSTLELGDSALYLCASSLDNPRHTEAFFGQGTRLTVV.

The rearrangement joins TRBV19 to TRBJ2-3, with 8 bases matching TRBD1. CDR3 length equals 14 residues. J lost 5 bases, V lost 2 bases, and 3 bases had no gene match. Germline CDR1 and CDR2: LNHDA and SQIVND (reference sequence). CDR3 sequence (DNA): TGTGCCAGTAGTATATTGGACAGGGAAGATACGCAGTATTTT. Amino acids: CASSILDREDTQYF.

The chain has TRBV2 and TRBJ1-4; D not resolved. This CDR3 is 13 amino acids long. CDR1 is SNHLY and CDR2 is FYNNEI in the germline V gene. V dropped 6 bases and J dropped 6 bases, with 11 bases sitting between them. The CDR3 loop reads CASSVEEDEKLFF. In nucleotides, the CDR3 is TGTGCCAGCAGCGTAGAAGAGGATGAAAAACTGTTTTTT.

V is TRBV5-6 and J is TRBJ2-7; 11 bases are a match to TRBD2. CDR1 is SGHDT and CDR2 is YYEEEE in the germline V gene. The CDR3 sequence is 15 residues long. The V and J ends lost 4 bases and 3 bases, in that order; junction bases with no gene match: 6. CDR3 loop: CASSLLAGGGYEQYF. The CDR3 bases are TGTGCCAGCAGCCTTCTAGCGGGAGGCGGCTACGAGCAGTACTTC.

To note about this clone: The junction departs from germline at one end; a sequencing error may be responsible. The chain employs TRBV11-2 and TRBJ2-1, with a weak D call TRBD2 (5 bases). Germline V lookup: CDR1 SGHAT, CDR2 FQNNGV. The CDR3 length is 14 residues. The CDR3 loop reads CASSLELVGNEQFF. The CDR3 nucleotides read TGTGCCAGCAGTTTAGAACTAGTCGGGAATGAGCAGTTCTTC.

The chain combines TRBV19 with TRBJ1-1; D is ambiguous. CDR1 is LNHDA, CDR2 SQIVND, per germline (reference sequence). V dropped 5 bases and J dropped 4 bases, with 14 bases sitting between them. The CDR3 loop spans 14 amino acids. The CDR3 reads CASSPIAVRTEAFF. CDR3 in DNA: TGTGCCAGTAGTCCCATCGCGGTGCGCACTGAAGCTTTCTTT.

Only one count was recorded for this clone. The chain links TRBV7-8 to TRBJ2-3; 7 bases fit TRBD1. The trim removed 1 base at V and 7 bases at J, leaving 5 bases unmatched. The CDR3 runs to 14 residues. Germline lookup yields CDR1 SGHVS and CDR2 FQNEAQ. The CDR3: CASSLDRGDHTQYF. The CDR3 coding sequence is TGTGCCAGCAGCTTAGACAGGGGAGATCATACGCAGTATTTT. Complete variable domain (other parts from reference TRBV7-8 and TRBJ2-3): GAGVSQSPRYKVAKRGQDVALRCDPISGHVSLFWYQQALGQGPEFLTYFQNEAQLDKSGLPSDRFFAERPEGSVSTLKIQRTQQEDSAVYLCASSLDRGDHTQYFGPGTRLTVL.

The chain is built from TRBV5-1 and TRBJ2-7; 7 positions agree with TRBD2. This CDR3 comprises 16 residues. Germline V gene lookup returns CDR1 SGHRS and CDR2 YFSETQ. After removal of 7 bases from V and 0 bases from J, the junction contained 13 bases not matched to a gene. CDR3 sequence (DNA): TGCGCCAGCGGTCCGCTAGCGGACCTCGCCTCCTACGAGCAGTACTTC. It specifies CASGPLADLASYEQYF.

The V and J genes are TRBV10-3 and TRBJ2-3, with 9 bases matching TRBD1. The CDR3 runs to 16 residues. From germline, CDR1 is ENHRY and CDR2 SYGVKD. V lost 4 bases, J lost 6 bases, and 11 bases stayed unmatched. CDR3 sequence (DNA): TGTGCCATCAGTGGTTTAGCGATCGGGACAGGGGATACGCAGTATTTT. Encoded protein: CAISGLAIGTGDTQYF.

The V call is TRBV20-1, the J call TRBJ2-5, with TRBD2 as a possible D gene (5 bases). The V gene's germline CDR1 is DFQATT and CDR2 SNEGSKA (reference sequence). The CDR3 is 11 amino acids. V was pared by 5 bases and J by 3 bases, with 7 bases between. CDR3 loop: CSALLEETQYF. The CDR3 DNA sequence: TGCAGTGCTTTACTAGAAGAGACCCAGTACTTC.

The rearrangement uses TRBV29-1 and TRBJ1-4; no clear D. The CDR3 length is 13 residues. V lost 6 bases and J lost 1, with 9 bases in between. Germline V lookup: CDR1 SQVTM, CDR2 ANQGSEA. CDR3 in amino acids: CSVRAVTNEKLFF. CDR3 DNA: TGCAGCGTGCGGGCAGTAACTAATGAAAAACTGTTTTTT.

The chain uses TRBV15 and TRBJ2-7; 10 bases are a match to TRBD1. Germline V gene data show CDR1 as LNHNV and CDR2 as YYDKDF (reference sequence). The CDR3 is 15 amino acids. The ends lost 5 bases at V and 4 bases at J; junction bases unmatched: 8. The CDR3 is CATSGRTGGIYEQYF. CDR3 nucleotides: TGTGCCACCAGCGGACGGACAGGGGGGATTTACGAGCAGTACTTC.

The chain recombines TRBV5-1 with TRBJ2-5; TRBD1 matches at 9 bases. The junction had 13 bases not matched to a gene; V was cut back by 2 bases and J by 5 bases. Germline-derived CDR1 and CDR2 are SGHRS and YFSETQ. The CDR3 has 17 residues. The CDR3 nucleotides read TGCGCCAGCAGCTTTTCCCCGACAGGGGGAAACGGTGAGACCCAGTACTTC. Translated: CASSFSPTGGNGETQYF.

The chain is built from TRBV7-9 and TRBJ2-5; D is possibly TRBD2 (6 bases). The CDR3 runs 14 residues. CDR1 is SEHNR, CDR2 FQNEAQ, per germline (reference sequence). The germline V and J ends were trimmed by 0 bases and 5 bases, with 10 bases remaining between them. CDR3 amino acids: CASSLAPRGETQYF. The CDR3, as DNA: TGTGCCAGCAGCTTAGCCCCGCGGGGCGAGACCCAGTACTTC.

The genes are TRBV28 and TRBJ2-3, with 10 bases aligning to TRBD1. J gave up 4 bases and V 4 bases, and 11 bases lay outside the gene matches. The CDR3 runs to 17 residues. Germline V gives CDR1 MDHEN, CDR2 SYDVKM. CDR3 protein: CASSSPGQGFLSDTQYF. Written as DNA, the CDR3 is TGTGCCAGCAGTTCCCCGGGACAGGGGTTTCTATCAGATACGCAGTATTTT.